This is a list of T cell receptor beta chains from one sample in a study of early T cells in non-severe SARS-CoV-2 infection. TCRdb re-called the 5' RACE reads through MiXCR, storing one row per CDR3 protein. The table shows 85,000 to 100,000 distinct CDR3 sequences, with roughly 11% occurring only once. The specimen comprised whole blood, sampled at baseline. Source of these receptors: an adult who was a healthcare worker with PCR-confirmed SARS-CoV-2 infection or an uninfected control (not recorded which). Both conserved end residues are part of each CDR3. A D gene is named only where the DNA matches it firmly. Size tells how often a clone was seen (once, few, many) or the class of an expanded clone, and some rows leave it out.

TGCAGCGTGAGAACTTCAGGAGAAAGTGAGCAGTACTTC,CSVRTSGESEQYF,many,TRBV29-1,.,TRBJ2-7
TGTGCCAGCAGATACGCCGACAGAGGAGAGCAGTTCTTC,CASRYADRGEQFF,many,TRBV6-5,.,TRBJ2-1
TGCAGTGCAGTCCCGGTAGCCTTAACTTCTGGAAACACCATATATTTT,CSAVPVALTSGNTIYF,.,TRBV20-1,.,TRBJ1-3
TGTGCCAGCAGCCCTTGGACAGGGGATGCGTCGTATGGCTACACCTTC,CASSPWTGDASYGYTF,many,TRBV3-1,TRBD1,TRBJ1-2
TGTGCCAGCAGCCTGAGCGGCTCGAACACTGAAGCTTTCTTT,CASSLSGSNTEAFF,.,TRBV7-2,.,TRBJ1-1
TGTGCCAGCAGTTACTCGACTAGTGGGCCCATCCCCCTTAAACGGAGCACCGGGGAGCTGTTTTTT,CASSYSTSGPIPLKRSTGELFF,.,TRBV6-5,.,TRBJ2-2
TGTGCCAGCAGCTTAAGCGGGGGAAACACCGGGGAGCTGTTTTTT,CASSLSGGNTGELFF,many,TRBV7-3,TRBD2,TRBJ2-2
TGTGCCAGCAGTTACGCAGACAACAGAAACTATGGCTACACCTTC,CASSYADNRNYGYTF,.,TRBV6-6,.,TRBJ1-2
TGCGCCAGCATAAGACAGGCCGGAGAGACCCAGTACTTC,CASIRQAGETQYF,few,TRBV5-1,.,TRBJ2-5
TGTGCCAGCTCACCACTCGACAGGGTTGAGACCCAGTACTTC,CASSPLDRVETQYF,.,TRBV18,TRBD1,TRBJ2-5
TGTGCCAGCAGTCCCGACGGGGGGGGCGAGAATGAGCAGTTCTTC,CASSPDGGGENEQFF,.,TRBV12-3/TRBV12-4,TRBD2,TRBJ2-1
TGCGCCAGCAGTGATGGACTAGCCGCCTCCGGGGCCAACGTCCTGACTTTC,CASSDGLAASGANVLTF,.,TRBV10-1,TRBD2,TRBJ2-6
TGCAGCGTTGGGGCAGGGGTTGGGGAGCAGTACTTC,CSVGAGVGEQYF,.,TRBV29-1,.,TRBJ2-7
TGCGCCAGCAGCTTGGAAGGAAGGGTAGGTGAGCAGTTCTTC,CASSLEGRVGEQFF,few,TRBV5-1,.,TRBJ2-1
TGTGCCAGCACCCAGGGGACGAACACTGAAGCTTTCTTT,CASTQGTNTEAFF,many,TRBV6-5,.,TRBJ1-1
TGTGCCAGCACCCGACAGGCTGGGGCCAACGTCCTGACTTTC,CASTRQAGANVLTF,many,TRBV6-1,.,TRBJ2-6
TGCGCCAGCAGCCGGGACACTCAAGAGACCCAGTACTTC,CASSRDTQETQYF,.,TRBV5-1,.,TRBJ2-5
TGTGCCAGCAGCTCGTGGGGACTAGCGGGAGGTAATGAGCAGTTCTTC,CASSSWGLAGGNEQFF,many,TRBV11-2,TRBD2,TRBJ2-1
TGTGCCAGCAGTGAGAGAAAGGACACAGATACGCAGTATTTT,CASSERKDTDTQYF,.,TRBV6-1,.,TRBJ2-3
TGTGCCTGGAGGAATCGGGGGACCTACGAGCAGTACTTC,CAWRNRGTYEQYF,.,TRBV30,.,TRBJ2-7
TGTGGATCATCAGGGGGGGATATACTAAACAATGAGCAGTTCTTC,CGSSGGDILNNEQFF,.,TRBV28,.,TRBJ2-1
TGCAGTGCTAGAAAGACTGTCGATGAGCAGTTCTTC,CSARKTVDEQFF,.,TRBV20-1,.,TRBJ2-1
TGTGCCAGCAGCTTAGAAACGGGATGGAAGTTCTTC,CASSLETGWKFF,few,TRBV11-2,.,TRBJ2-1
TGCGCCAGCAGCCCGGGGATGAGGACAGGGGGTAATGAGCAGTTCTTC,CASSPGMRTGGNEQFF,.,TRBV4-1,TRBD1,TRBJ2-1
TGTGCCAGCAGCTTAGTCAGAGGTGGTAGCGGGGAGCTGTTTTTT,CASSLVRGGSGELFF,few,TRBV7-2,.,TRBJ2-2
TGTGTCAGCAGTAAGACAGCTAACACTGAAGCTTTCTTT,CVSSKTANTEAFF,few,TRBV6-5,.,TRBJ1-1
TGTGCCAGCAGCCAAGACCCACCAGGTGGGATCTGGGAGCTGTTTTTT,CASSQDPPGGIWELFF,.,TRBV3-1,.,TRBJ2-2